The TCR beta chain described here comes from a study of T cells in Graves' hyperthyroidism and ophthalmopathy (dated by TCRdb to the late 2010s). For context, the study as a whole: Peripheral blood was sampled at the time of initial diagnosis, prior to any treatment. To identify TCR V-J signatures that set the groups apart, the researchers used a discovery cohort of roughly 100 patients, made up of 40 to 45 with Graves' ophthalmopathy and some 55 with stable Graves' hyperthyroidism. Prospective prediction of ophthalmopathy was tested in an independent validation cohort consisting of about 20 hyperthyroidism patients and some 17 patients who later progressed to ophthalmopathy. The roughly 91 discovery patients were randomly split 7:3 into training and test sets. In several Graves' hyperthyroidism patients, the study also compared T-cell repertoires from thyroid tissue with T-cell repertoires from blood. Once sampling was done, hyperthyroidism patients were given methimazole at a starting dose of 30 mg daily, whereas ophthalmopathy patients were given high-dose intravenous methylprednisolone. According to the paper, TCR Vbeta CDR3 sequencing was carried out on about 140 peripheral blood samples, which came from some 41 ophthalmopathy, 80 or so hyperthyroidism and about 17 progressor patients. General study outcomes and caveats: No statistical method was used to set the sample size in advance, and investigators knew the group allocation. In cross-validation, a model built on a 13 V-J signature told ophthalmopathy apart from stable hyperthyroidism with over 85% sensitivity and about 81% specificity, and in testing the same model reached 80%/75%. In validation, progression to ophthalmopathy was predicted by the model with nearly 71% sensitivity and approximately 78% specificity, a median of roughly 6 months before onset. Most expanded thyroid clonotypes (frequency above 0.001) were also detected in blood, a finding suggesting that blood repertoires may reflect thyroid immune responses.

Amplification of TCR beta CDR3 regions was carried out from RNA transcripts. The TCR CDR3 was subjected to a first round of RT-PCR using the HTBI primer set and the Qiagen OneStep RT-PCR kit. The libraries were constructed in a second round of multiplex PCR and then size-selected and purified. The libraries were sequenced on an Illumina HiSeq2000 using paired-end 100 bp reads. The authors' pipeline ran thus. Raw data were processed with SOAPnuke, discarding reads with adapters, uncalled bases, mean Phred below 15, or no exact constant-primer or identifier match. COPE v1.2.5 was used to merge high-quality paired reads, and clonotypes were defined as unique nucleotide sequences. MiTCR v1.1 was used to align the clonotypes against IMGT TRBV, TRBD and TRBJ reference segments. The analysis was restricted to V-J combinations with a frequency above 0.0001, which together covered just over 99% of the repertoires. A TCS score was defined as the ratio between F50 (clonal expansion) and ExV (chaos), using BLOSUM62-based TCRdist between CDR3 peptides within each V-J. Welch's t-statistics and random forest reduced approximately 520 V-J features to 13, which were used in a naive Bayes classifier (R e1071). TCRdb redid the processing of the public reads, applying fastp at Q25 and MiXCR, and retained in-frame beta chains. Every distinct CDR3 protein forms one entry, paired with its most common genes and DNA. The V and J calls were determined by TCRdb, not by the authors. Counted in this sample were approximately 420,000 distinct CDR3 sequences; 15% of them appeared once. The ten largest clonotypes hold 32% of the sample.

Stable Graves' hyperthyroidism was defined as no progression to ophthalmopathy during 18 months of follow-up. Hyperthyroidism patients were newly diagnosed, had a disease duration of under 2 months, and were aged 18 to 65 years. Exclusion was applied to patients with uncontrolled infections, other autoimmune diseases, pregnancy or lactation. Diagnoses relied on clinical symptoms, serum thyroxine and TRAb, thyroid ultrasound and orbital computed tomography. PBMCs were isolated from more than 8 ml of fresh peripheral blood by Ficoll-Paque density gradient centrifugation. Trizol reagent was used to extract total RNA, and RNA quality was then checked on an Agilent 2100 Bioanalyzer. Points on this clonotype: This receptor's antigen is unknown. The input lacks base qualities; no much larger clone sits a single base away.

V drops 4 bases and J drops 1 base, leaving 13 bases in between. The CDR1 and CDR2 encoded by the germline V gene (reference sequence) are SGHNT and YYREEE. The CDR3 numbers 15 residues from cysteine through phenylalanine. The retained sequence is limited to the CDR3, 45 bases, with the frame set at the first base. The chain employs TRBV5-4 and TRBJ2-3, with the D gene uncertain. The sample comprised blood. The TCR sequence derives from a woman younger than 45 with Graves' hyperthyroidism. The CDR3 in this case is CASSVQITGTDTQYF. The nucleotide sequence is TGTGCCAGCAGCGTGCAAATTACTGGCACAGATACGCAGTATTTT.